The text below deals with one T cell receptor (beta chain). Its antigen is not identified. These data come from a study of monozygotic twins with inflammatory bowel disease. Study-wide findings and caveats: Compared with healthy co-twins, IBD patients showed reduced TCRbeta repertoire diversity by inverse Simpson.

The CDR3 length is 16 residues. Total RNA amounting to 3,500 to 4,500 ng went into each TCR library. Molecular identifiers with 6-nucleotide sample barcodes were added during cDNA synthesis via template switching. TCRalpha and TCRbeta cDNA underwent two nested PCRs of around 15 and 9 cycles. Using the 5' RACE reads, TCRdb records one entry per CDR3 protein without DNA. The repertoire table contains roughly 150,000 distinct CDR3 sequences. This chain connects TRBV12-3 or TRBV12-4 to TRBJ1-5; checking the TCRdb D call of TRBD1 is not possible without DNA. Sequences were obtained from blood. The receptor was isolated from a human donor with ulcerative colitis or Crohn's disease, or a healthy co-twin of an affected twin (not recorded which). This CDR3 reads CASRVGGQYSNQPQHF.